Below, one T cell receptor beta chain is given with its context. Its target antigen remains unknown. Base qualities are not provided; no much larger clone lies one nucleotide away. This sample's time point label indicates: baseline before first vaccination. Vaccinee samples were obtained from the UK trials COV001 and COV002, which included a single-blind randomized controlled phase 2/3 trial of AZD1222 (ChAdOx1 nCoV-19) in healthy adults. Trial participant PBMC samples were collected at day 0 and day 28 after the second dose for TCRbeta chain sequencing. The CDR3 regions of human TCRbeta chains were analyzed by immunosequencing. For the original study's pipeline: TCRs in the repertoires were matched against a reference library of SARS-CoV-2-specific TCRs that had been generated with the MIRA antigen-specificity platform. Breadth was defined as the fraction of unique TCRs that were SARS-CoV-2-associated, and depth was defined as the fraction of total T cells that were SARS-CoV-2-associated. Each spike-specific TCR was assigned to its reactive spike region and to a CD4 or CD8 class using the MIRA data. Log10-transformed breadth and depth values were compared by one-way ANOVA with Sidak's multiple comparisons tests. The source is immuneACCESS, and TCRdb retained only in-frame sequences with V and J called. Part of the clones is not carried over; for the studies checked, unresolved V genes explain less than half of this, and the remainder is unexplained. V, J and clone size were drawn from that table, and D and trimming were deduced from the DNA. For this sample there are 95,000 to 150,000 clones; around nine tenths appear just once. The top ten clones comprise roughly 8.4% of the sample.

This sample is part of a study of T cell responses to AZD1222 COVID-19 vaccine (dated by TCRdb to about 2021). About the investigation overall: Because spike-specific TCR depth and breadth did not differ between the two schedules, AZD1222 recipients who got a second dose at roughly 4 weeks were pooled with those who got a second dose at roughly 12 weeks. TCR sequencing was performed for 230 to 250 trial participants, of whom 200 to 220 were given two doses of AZD1222 and roughly 25 were given two doses of MenACWY control vaccine. Trial participants were enrolled by age into 18-55, 56-69 and 70-plus year subgroups, with roughly 150, 30 and 60 TCR-sequenced participants respectively. Overall study outcomes, separate from this receptor: Vaccine-associated CD4 TCRs spanned the whole spike protein, with dominant responses in regions 160-218 and 743-854. After two AZD1222 doses, spike-specific TCR breadth and depth were significantly higher than at day 0 and than in MenACWY recipients. In the small 56-69-year group, the increase in depth fell short of significance, most likely because of low power. Because no day 14 peak-response samples were available, the repertoires could be characterized only after the peak T cell response. Conclusions about previously exposed vaccinees are limited, since just five or six AZD1222 recipients were seropositive for SARS-CoV-2 at baseline. Participants were mostly white British, with more females than males. The authors suggested clonal diversity may have been underestimated. Nearly half of unique spike-specific TCRs reportedly recognized epitopes outside regions mutated in the B.1.351 and B.1.1.7 variants.

The CDR3 goes from the cysteine to the phenylalanine over 13 residues. CDR3 DNA is the only sequence kept; it has 39 bases, read in frame from the first base. CDR1 and CDR2 (SQVTM, ANQGSEA) derive from the germline V gene. Trimming costs V 4 bases and J 4 bases, and their ends lie 10 bases apart. The sequence was collected from an adult in good health. The sequence links TRBV29-1 to TRBJ2-2; TRBD2 might be the D gene, on 5 matching bases. Sequencing was performed on peripheral blood, taken on day 0 of AZD1222 vaccination. The nucleotide sequence is TGCAGCGTTGCCGGGATTTTCACCGGGGAGCTGTTTTTT. Translated, it reads CSVAGIFTGELFF.